The subject of this entry is one T cell receptor (beta chain). No antigen is known for it. The cohort comprised individuals with locally advanced or metastatic urothelial carcinoma. Synthetically made TCR analog templates were put into each PCR as spikes. The protocol was immunoSEQ multiplex PCR, while the TCRdb copy is restricted to in-frame clones and leaves out a portion. The sample records around 100,000 clones, approximately 85% being singletons. This sample stems from a study of PD-L1 blockade in urothelial cancer. Study overall: Timepoints chosen for blood analysis were 3 weeks (second dose) and 6 weeks after treatment start. Notes on the study in general: Blood TCR clonality below the median before treatment was a predictor of better survival.

CDR1 is MNHNY, CDR2 SVGAGI, per germline (reference sequence). V was shortened by 2 bases and J by 3 bases, with 8 bases between the two germline ends. There are 13 residues in the CDR3. The V gene is TRBV6-6, the J gene TRBJ2-7, with no clear D. The source material was PBMCs, sampled around atezolizumab (anti-PD-L1) treatment. The origin of this receptor is a man aged 45-65 years with urothelial cancer. CDR3 sequence: CASSYNRNYEQYF. DNA of the CDR3: TGTGCCAGCAGTTACAACAGAAACTACGAGCAGTACTTC.